Following are 30 T cell receptor beta chains from one sample sequenced in a study of T-cell reconstitution after alpha-beta-depleted transplantation in children (dated by TCRdb to the mid-2010s). The sample's treatment or condition label is to be understood as: allogeneic hematopoietic cell transplantation with graft depleted of TCRalphabeta T cells and CD19 B cells. The library relied on PCR. Data came from an Illumina HiSeq 2500. To normalize quantification of the TCRbeta repertoire, the TCR libraries were built with molecular barcoding that relied on unique molecular identifiers. TCRdb trimmed the raw reads at Q25, called clones with MiXCR and kept productive beta chains. Every CDR3 protein is listed once, alongside the most common genes and DNA of its rows. The table for this sample lists around 600,000 distinct CDR3 sequences; 20% to 25% of them were counted only once. Of the sample, less than 15% falls within the top ten clones.

This specimen was PBMCs, mostly from graft donor cells, taken 360 days after TCRalphabeta/CD19-depleted stem cell transplant. Receptors were obtained from a boy under two years old who had a stem cell transplant for acute myeloid leukemia, so the T cells may come from the graft donor.

The V gene is TRBV6-2 or TRBV6-3, the J gene TRBJ1-1; the D gene is possibly TRBD1 (6 bases). V was shortened by 7 bases and J by 2 bases, with 17 bases between the two germline ends. Per germline, CDR1 MNHEY and CDR2 SVGEGT. The CDR3 covers 15 residues. The CDR3 DNA reads as TGTGCCAGCACCCACGAGGGGGGGCCCAACACTGAAGCTTTCTTT. It specifies CASTHEGGPNTEAFF.

This clonotype was counted a few times. The V gene is TRBV6-1, the J gene TRBJ1-1; no clear D gene. The CDR3 runs to 15 residues. The germline V gene has CDR1 MNHNS and CDR2 SASEGT. Trimming shortened V by 2 bases and J by 8 bases, and 18 bases separated the two germline ends. The CDR3 region is CASSEPPVRAGEAFF. CDR3 nucleotide sequence: TGTGCCAGCAGTGAACCGCCCGTGAGGGCTGGGGAAGCTTTCTTT.

The chain is built from TRBV7-9 and TRBJ1-3; no reliable D call. In germline, CDR1 is SEHNR, CDR2 FQNEAQ (reference sequence). Trimming left V 5 bases short and J 4 bases short, with 18 bases between. This CDR3 is built from 16 residues. CDR3 residues: CASSQSPGPGGNTIYF. The DNA for the CDR3 is TGTGCCAGCAGCCAAAGCCCGGGTCCCGGAGGAAACACCATATATTTT.

This clonotype has only a few counts. The rearrangement links TRBV13 to TRBJ2-1; possible D gene TRBD2, 6 bases. Germline V CDR1 and CDR2: PRHDT, FYEKMQ (reference sequence). Trimming removed 3 bases from V and 0 bases from J, with 9 bases in between. This CDR3 region has 15 residues. In DNA form, the CDR3 reads TGTGCCAGCAGCTTGGGGGGAAACTCCTACAATGAGCAGTTCTTC. Translation gives CASSLGGNSYNEQFF.

The chain employs TRBV7-2 and TRBJ2-1; D unclear. The CDR3 has 13 residues. Germline V CDR1 and CDR2: SGHTA, FQGNSA. Trimming removed 7 bases from V and 5 bases from J, with 12 bases in between. The CDR3 loop reads CASKARNDNEQFF. The CDR3, as DNA: TGTGCCAGCAAGGCGAGGAACGACAATGAGCAGTTCTTC.

This clonotype was counted only a few times. The chain joins TRBV5-1 to TRBJ2-1; TRBD1 or TRBD2 may be the D gene (5 bases each). Trimming took off 4 bases at V and 2 bases at J, with 13 bases between the two ends. The CDR3 is 15 residues long. Germline CDR1 SGHRS, CDR2 YFSETQ. DNA for the CDR3: TGCGCCAGCAGCCCATGGGACGGAACCTACAATGAGCAGTTCTTC. Its protein product is CASSPWDGTYNEQFF.

In this sample, this clonotype turned up many times. CDR3 nucleotides: TGCGCCAGCAGCTTGGTTGGTGACGACATTCAGTACTTC. Protein: CASSLVGDDIQYF. This chain links TRBV5-1 with TRBJ2-4; D remains unclear. The V gene's germline CDR1 is SGHRS and CDR2 YFSETQ. The V gene lost 0 bases and the J gene lost 8 bases, with 9 bases spanning the gap. This CDR3 region has 13 residues.

There are many counts of this clonotype. The chain combines TRBV29-1 with TRBJ1-1; D might be TRBD1 (5 bases). The CDR3 runs to 13 residues. The V end lost 7 bases, the J end lost 3 bases, and 15 bases lay between the germline ends. The germline CDR1 and CDR2 sequences are SQVTM and ANQGSEA. The CDR3 DNA reads TGCAGCGCCCGGTGGGGAGGGGACACTGAAGCTTTCTTT. The encoded protein is CSARWGGDTEAFF.

The chain recombines TRBV20-1 with TRBJ1-5; no clear D gene. Germline V gene lookup returns CDR1 DFQATT and CDR2 SNEGSKA (reference sequence). V was pared by 6 bases and J by 0 bases, with 21 bases between. The CDR3 consists of 17 residues. This CDR3 is CSASGPVGGYSNQPQHF. The DNA for the CDR3 is TGCAGTGCCTCGGGCCCGGTCGGCGGATATAGCAATCAGCCCCAGCATTTT.

This clonotype was observed at least ten times. The chain has TRBV10-2 and TRBJ2-5; D possibly corresponds to TRBD2 (6 bases). Between the trimmed V and J ends, which lost 2 bases and 2 bases, there was a span of 18 bases. The CDR3 extends over 17 amino acids. Germline CDR1 and CDR2: WSHSY and SAAADI. Written as DNA, the CDR3 is TGCGCCAGCAGTGAGCCGAGATCCCGGGACTCACAAGAGACCCAGTACTTC. This gives the protein CASSEPRSRDSQETQYF.

This clonotype was counted at least ten times. The V and J genes are TRBV4-3 and TRBJ2-3; no reliable D call. CDR1 LGHNA and CDR2 YSLEER come from the germline V gene. The CDR3 extends over 15 amino acids. V lost 0 bases and J lost 4, with 11 bases in between. The CDR3: CASSQEGLRPDTQYF. DNA of the CDR3: TGCGCCAGCAGCCAAGAGGGCCTCCGCCCAGATACGCAGTATTTT.

The rearrangement joins TRBV29-1 to TRBJ1-2; TRBD1 might be the D (5 bases). This CDR3 is built from 11 residues. V lost 3 bases, J lost 8 bases, and 10 bases lay in between. The germline CDR1 and CDR2 sequences are SQVTM and ANQGSEA. CDR3 sequence: CSVEGPVGYTF. The CDR3 region has the DNA TGCAGCGTTGAGGGGCCCGTAGGCTACACCTTC.

The CDR3: CASSNRGSQPQHF. The CDR3 DNA is TGTGCCAGCTCTAACAGGGGGAGCCAGCCCCAGCATTTT. J is TRBJ1-5 and V is TRBV12-3 or TRBV12-4; 8 bases align to TRBD1. The CDR3 totals 13 residues. Trimming cost V 8 bases and J 7 bases; bases outside gene matches: 7.

This clonotype was recorded only once. This sequence joins TRBV6-5 and TRBJ2-7; 7 bases fit TRBD1. From germline, CDR1 is MNHEY and CDR2 SVGAGI. The CDR3 runs to 15 residues. V was clipped by 0 bases and J by 2 bases; unmatched bases: 4. CDR3 bases: TGTGCCAGCAGTTACTCGGACAGGCCAACCTACGAGCAGTACTTC. Translating it yields CASSYSDRPTYEQYF.

This clonotype was picked up a small number of times. The V gene is TRBV29-1, the J gene TRBJ1-5; unclear D gene. The ends were cut back, 7 bases at V and 2 bases at J, with 27 bases in the middle. Per the germline V gene, CDR1 is SQVTM and CDR2 is ANQGSEA. The CDR3 totals 18 residues. CDR3 nucleotide sequence: TGCAGCGCATGCGCCAGGTCCCGTGTCATTGTCGGCAATCAGCCCCAGCATTTT. Translation: CSACARSRVIVGNQPQHF.

V gene TRBV24-1 combines with J gene TRBJ1-4; 8 bases agree with TRBD1. Germline lookup yields CDR1 KGHDR and CDR2 SFDVKD. This CDR3 comprises 15 residues. Trimming removed 3 bases from V and 8 bases from J; junction bases left unmatched: 7. CDR3 sequence reads: CATSDAGTGPEKLFF. In DNA form, the CDR3 reads TGTGCCACCAGTGATGCCGGGACAGGACCCGAAAAACTGTTTTTT.

The gene calls are TRBV5-1 and TRBJ2-3; 8 positions agree with TRBD1. The V and J ends lost 0 bases and 1 base, in that order; junction bases with no gene match: 4. CDR3 length equals 16 residues. Germline lookup yields CDR1 SGHRS and CDR2 YFSETQ. CDR3 in DNA: TGCGCCAGCAGCTTGGCGTCGACAGGGGGCACAGATACGCAGTATTTT. It encodes CASSLASTGGTDTQYF.

This rearrangement joins TRBV5-6 to TRBJ2-1, with 7 bases identical to TRBD1. Germline-derived CDR1 and CDR2 are SGHDT and YYEEEE. J gave up 0 bases and V 4 bases, and 13 bases lay outside the gene matches. This CDR3 has 18 amino acids. CDR3 loop: CASSPKWDRLSSYNEQFF. In DNA form, the CDR3 reads TGTGCCAGCAGCCCCAAATGGGACAGATTGAGCTCCTACAATGAGCAGTTCTTC.

The V gene is TRBV27, the J gene TRBJ2-5; D not certain. V dropped 5 bases and J dropped 4 bases, with 5 bases sitting between them. This CDR3 is built from 11 residues. Germline loops: CDR1 MNHEY, CDR2 SMNVEV (reference sequence). CDR3 protein: CASSVTETQYF. Written as DNA, the CDR3 is TGTGCCAGCAGTGTGACAGAGACCCAGTACTTC.

The CDR3 region is CASSLSPGQGTAYNEQFF. In DNA, the CDR3 is TGTGCCAGCAGCTTATCTCCGGGACAGGGGACCGCTTACAATGAGCAGTTCTTC. J is TRBJ2-1 and V is TRBV11-2; 10 nucleotides match TRBD1. Germline CDR1 and CDR2: SGHAT and FQNNGV. CDR3 size: 18 residues. The J segment lost 4 bases and the V segment lost 2 bases, leaving 11 bases of the junction unmatched.

The chain links TRBV5-1 to TRBJ1-2; unclear D gene. There are 13 residues in the CDR3. Trimming pared 7 bases from V and 2 bases from J, leaving 12 bases between. Germline V gene sequence: CDR1 SGHRS, CDR2 YFSETQ. The CDR3 DNA sequence: TGCGCCAGCGCCGCGGGTGCCAACTATGGCTACACCTTC. Protein: CASAAGANYGYTF.

This clonotype was observed many times. The chain has TRBV5-5 and TRBJ2-7; perhaps TRBD2 as D (5 bases). V was shortened by 0 bases and J by 5 bases, with 18 bases between the two germline ends. The CDR3 length is 16 residues. Germline CDR1 reads SGHKS; CDR2 reads YYEKEE (reference sequence). The CDR3 is CASSLAVSRVGNEQYV. The CDR3 DNA reads as TGTGCCAGCAGCTTGGCCGTCTCGCGGGTTGGGAACGAGCAGTACGTC.

This clonotype was counted many times. This sequence joins TRBV20-1 and TRBJ2-5; 7 nucleotides align to TRBD2. The V and J ends lost 2 bases and 2 bases, in that order; junction bases with no gene match: 5. The CDR3 is made up of 14 amino acids. CDR1 and CDR2 from the germline V gene are DFQATT and SNEGSKA (reference sequence). In DNA form, the CDR3 reads TGCAGTGCTAGACCCCCGGGACTACAAGAGACCCAGTACTTC. Its protein is CSARPPGLQETQYF.

This clonotype was recorded many times. The V call is TRBV15, the J call TRBJ2-2, with 7 bases matching TRBD1. This CDR3 region has 13 residues. CDR1 is LNHNV, CDR2 YYDKDF, per germline (reference sequence). Germline trimming cut 5 bases from V and 7 bases from J; bases unmatched to any gene: 4. This CDR3 reads CATSEPGGGELFF. CDR3 in DNA: TGTGCCACCAGCGAGCCAGGGGGCGGGGAGCTGTTTTTT.

This CDR3 reads CASSTGGRDHSPRSYNEQFF. CDR3 in DNA: TGTGCCAGCAGCACCGGAGGTCGGGACCATAGCCCCCGCTCCTACAATGAGCAGTTCTTC. The genes are TRBV21-1 and TRBJ2-1; the table calls TRBD1, which could not be checked here. TRBV21-1 is reported as a pseudogene. The CDR3 loop spans 20 amino acids.

This rearrangement joins TRBV12-5 to TRBJ1-1; tentative D call: TRBD1 (5 bases). Trimming took 3 bases from V and 0 from J, leaving 11 bases between them. CDR1 and CDR2 from the germline V gene are LGHNT and FRNRAP. The CDR3 is 15 amino acids. DNA of the CDR3: TGTGCTAGTGGTTTATCCGACAGCGTGAACACTGAAGCTTTCTTT. Its protein product is CASGLSDSVNTEAFF. The full variable domain, in which reference TRBV12-5 and TRBJ1-1 provide the parts outside the CDR3, is DARVTQTPRHKVTEMGQEVTMRCQPILGHNTVFWYRQTMMQGLELLAYFRNRAPLDDSGMPKDRFSAEMPDATLATLKIQPSEPRDSAVYFCASGLSDSVNTEAFFGQGTRLTVV.

This clonotype was seen at least ten times. V gene TRBV2 combines with J gene TRBJ2-3, with 7 nucleotides matching TRBD2. CDR3 length equals 15 residues. From germline, CDR1 is SNHLY and CDR2 FYNNEI. Trimming at V came to 5 bases and at J to 2 bases, leaving 7 bases not matched to a gene. The CDR3 bases are TGTGCCAGCAGTCCCCGACTAGCATCCACAGATACGCAGTATTTT. Amino acids: CASSPRLASTDTQYF.

The chain is built from TRBV20-1 and TRBJ1-2; no definite D call. Trimming pared 8 bases from V and 3 bases from J, leaving 10 bases between. The CDR3 runs 11 residues. Germline CDR1 DFQATT, CDR2 SNEGSKA (reference sequence). The CDR3 sequence is CSPYKDYGYTF. The CDR3 DNA follows: TGCAGTCCCTATAAGGACTATGGCTACACCTTC.

This clonotype was seen at least ten times. The chain uses TRBV18 and TRBJ2-1; 7 nucleotides align to TRBD2. Trimming cost V 2 bases and J 4 bases; bases outside gene matches: 2. Germline V gives CDR1 KGHSH, CDR2 LQKENI. This CDR3 spans 14 amino acids. This CDR3 is CASSPSGGYNEQFF. The CDR3 nucleotides are TGTGCCAGCTCACCATCGGGGGGTTACAATGAGCAGTTCTTC.

This clonotype was seen ten or more times. This rearrangement joins TRBV3-1 to TRBJ2-2; D gene uncertain. The length of the CDR3 is 17 residues. The germline V gene encodes CDR1 LGHDT and CDR2 YNNKEL (reference sequence). The ends were cut back, 3 bases at V and 4 bases at J, with 18 bases in the middle. For the CDR3, the DNA is TGTGCCAGCAGCCACCCCCCCTTTCAGCGAGGCACCGGGGAGCTGTTTTTT. It codes for CASSHPPFQRGTGELFF.